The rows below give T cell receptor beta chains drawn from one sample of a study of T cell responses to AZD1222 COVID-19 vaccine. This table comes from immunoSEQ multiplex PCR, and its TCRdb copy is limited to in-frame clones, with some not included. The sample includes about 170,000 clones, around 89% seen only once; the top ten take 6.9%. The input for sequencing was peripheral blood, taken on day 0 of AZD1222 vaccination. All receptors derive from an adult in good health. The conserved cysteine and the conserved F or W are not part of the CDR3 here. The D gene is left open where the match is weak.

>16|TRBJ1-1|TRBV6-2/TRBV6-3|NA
ASSYSSDRTLPNTEAF
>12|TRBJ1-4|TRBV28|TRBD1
ASSSQGRIEKLF
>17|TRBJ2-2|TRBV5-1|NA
ASSFDSLTETGPTGELF
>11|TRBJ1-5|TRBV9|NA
ASSSHGNQPQH
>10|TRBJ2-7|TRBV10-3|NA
AISDTHPEQY
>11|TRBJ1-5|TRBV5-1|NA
ASSLAGDQPQH
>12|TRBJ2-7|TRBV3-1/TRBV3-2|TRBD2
ASSYGPLGGEQY
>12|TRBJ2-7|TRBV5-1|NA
ASRQGLSSYEQY
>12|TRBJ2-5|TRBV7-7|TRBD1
ASSSGTGLETQY
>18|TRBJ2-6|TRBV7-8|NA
ASSFDVYDFTSSGANVLT
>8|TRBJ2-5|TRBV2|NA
ASNGETQY
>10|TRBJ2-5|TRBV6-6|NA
ASSYSGETQY
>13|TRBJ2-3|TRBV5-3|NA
ARSLSRTGTDTQY
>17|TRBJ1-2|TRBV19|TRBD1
ATKDRGTDRGDLNYGYT
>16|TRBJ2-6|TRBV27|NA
ASYVKEEGGSGANVLT
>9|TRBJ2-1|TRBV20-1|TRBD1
SARDREQMF
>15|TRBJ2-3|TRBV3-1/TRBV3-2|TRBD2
ASSRRGGGGAIDTQY
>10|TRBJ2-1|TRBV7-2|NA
ASSTSGVQQF
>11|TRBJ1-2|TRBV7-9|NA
ASSRDRLYGYT
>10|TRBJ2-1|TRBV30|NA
AWRSPPGGEF
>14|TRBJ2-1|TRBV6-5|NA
ASSYSTSVAYNEQF
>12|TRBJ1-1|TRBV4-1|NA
ASSQYGTNTEAF
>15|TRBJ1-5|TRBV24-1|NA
ATSDNKVNIGGGPQH
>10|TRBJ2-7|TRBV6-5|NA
ASTQSYYEQY
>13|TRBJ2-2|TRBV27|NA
ASTLQGSNTGELF
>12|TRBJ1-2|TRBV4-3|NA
ASSPDRANYGYT
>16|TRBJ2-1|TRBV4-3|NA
ASSHLQGTGGGNNEQF
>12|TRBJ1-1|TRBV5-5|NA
ASSLGWQGPEAF
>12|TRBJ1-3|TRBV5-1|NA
ASSLAGDGNTIY
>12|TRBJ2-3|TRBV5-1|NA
ASSVGWDTDTQY
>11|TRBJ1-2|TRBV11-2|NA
ASSLNAVYGYT
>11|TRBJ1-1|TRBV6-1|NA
ASSRTQGTEAF
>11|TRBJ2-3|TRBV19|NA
ASKLSGTDTQY
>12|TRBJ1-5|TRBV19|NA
ASSTPYSNQPQH
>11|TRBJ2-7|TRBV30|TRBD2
AWRESPSGTSC
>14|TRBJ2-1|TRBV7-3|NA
ASSLSPAGQNNEQF
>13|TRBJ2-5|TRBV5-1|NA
ASSSRSGGGETQY
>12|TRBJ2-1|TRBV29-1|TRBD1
SADRGLGDNEQF
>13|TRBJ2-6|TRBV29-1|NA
SVVIYTSGANVLT
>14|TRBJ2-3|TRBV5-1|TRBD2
ASSLELAGSTDTQY
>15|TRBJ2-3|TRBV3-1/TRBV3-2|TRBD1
ASSQDWRTGGTDTQY
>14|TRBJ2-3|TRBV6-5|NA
ASSYRWGMGADTQY
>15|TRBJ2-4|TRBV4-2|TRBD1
ASSQVNRGRSWNIQY
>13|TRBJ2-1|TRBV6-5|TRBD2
ASSSRGISYNEQF
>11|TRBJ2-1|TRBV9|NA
ASSVEGMRTQF
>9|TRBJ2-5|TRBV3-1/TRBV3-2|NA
ASSQEETQY
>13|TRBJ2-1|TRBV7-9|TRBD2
ATGVPAGVWNEQF
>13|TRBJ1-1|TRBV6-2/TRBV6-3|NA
ASSHQQGVDTEAF
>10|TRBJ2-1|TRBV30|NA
AWSADAGEQF
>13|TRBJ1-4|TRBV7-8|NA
ASSPAPDRNEKLF
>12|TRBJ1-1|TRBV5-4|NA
ASSLRAGNTEAF
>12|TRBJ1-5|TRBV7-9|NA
ASSLGGENQPQH
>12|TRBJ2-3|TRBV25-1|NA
ASSWSRSTDTQY